This is a list of T cell receptor beta chains from one sample in a study of T cells expressing NK-cell markers. TCRdb reworked the 5' RACE reads into one entry per CDR3 protein, no DNA. The sample yields 200,000 to 300,000 distinct CDR3 sequences, of which the top ten take up around 4.2%. Source material: blood T cells: a sorted CD56 or NKG2C T cell subset, CD4+ or CD8+ T cells, or bulk PBMC T cells (not recorded which). Receptors originate from a woman aged 18-70 years in good health. Each CDR3 is given with its conserved first and last residue.

V	J	CDR3
TRBV7-2	TRBJ2-4	CASSLGLAGGLAKNIQYF
TRBV9	TRBJ2-5	CASSVRGAIWETQYF
TRBV20-1	TRBJ2-1	CSASGAPEQFF
TRBV13	TRBJ1-3	CASSPPAHGAGNTIYF
TRBV29-1	TRBJ2-5	CSVRAVRLETQYF
TRBV14	TRBJ2-7	CASSQVGRGYEQYF
TRBV7-3	TRBJ2-7	CASSARVDYEQYF
TRBV20-1	TRBJ1-5	CSAAAGAQRAQHF
TRBV10-3	TRBJ2-3	CAISDNQGPTDTQYF
TRBV7-2	TRBJ2-1	CASSSLGGGMDEQFF
TRBV6-2/TRBV6-3	TRBJ2-2	CASSYRSTGELFF
TRBV28	TRBJ2-3	CASSLLASGRYDTQYF
TRBV20-1	TRBJ1-5	CSASSSWTDSNQPQHF
TRBV28	TRBJ2-3	CASSFWDTQYF
TRBV25-1	TRBJ1-3	CASSELGQGESGNTIYF
TRBV6-5	TRBJ1-1	CASSYSVVPNTEAFF
TRBV28	TRBJ2-3	CASSATSGRLADTQYF
TRBV4-1	TRBJ2-3	CASSHGNRLADTQYF
TRBV6-1	TRBJ1-1	CASTPGVTEAFF
TRBV3-1	TRBJ2-1	CASSQDPIRVGNEQFF
TRBV29-1	TRBJ2-3	CSVSALGEGDTQYF
TRBV20-1	TRBJ2-3	CSVVERVAGISTDTQYF
TRBV23-1	TRBJ2-2	CASSRGYPNTGELFF
TRBV20-1	TRBJ1-4	CSAPDRGNEKLFF
TRBV10-3	TRBJ2-7	CAIGPGYNEQYF
TRBV6-1	TRBJ2-2	CASRSERAGTGELFF